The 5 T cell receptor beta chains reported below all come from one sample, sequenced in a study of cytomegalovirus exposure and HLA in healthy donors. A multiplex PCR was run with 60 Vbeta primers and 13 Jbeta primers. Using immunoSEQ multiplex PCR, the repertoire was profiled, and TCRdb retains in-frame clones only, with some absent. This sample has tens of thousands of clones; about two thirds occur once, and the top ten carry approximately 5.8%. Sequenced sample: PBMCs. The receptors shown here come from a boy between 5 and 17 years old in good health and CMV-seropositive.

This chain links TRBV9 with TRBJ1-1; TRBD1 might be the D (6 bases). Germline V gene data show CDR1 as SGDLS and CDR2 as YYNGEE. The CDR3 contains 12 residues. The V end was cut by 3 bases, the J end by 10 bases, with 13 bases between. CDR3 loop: CASSAPGHSAFF. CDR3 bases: TGTGCCAGCAGCGCTCCGGGACACTCAGCTTTCTTT.

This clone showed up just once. The CDR3 region is CASRNLDRGRTREFF. The CDR3 DNA reads as TGTGCCAGCAGAAATTTAGACAGGGGGCGAACACGGGAGTTCTTC. The V call is TRBV6-5, the J call TRBJ2-1; 10 nucleotides agree with TRBD1. Germline V gene lookup returns CDR1 MNHEY and CDR2 SVGAGI. The trim removed 6 bases at V and 14 bases at J, leaving 16 bases unmatched. The CDR3 extends over 15 amino acids.

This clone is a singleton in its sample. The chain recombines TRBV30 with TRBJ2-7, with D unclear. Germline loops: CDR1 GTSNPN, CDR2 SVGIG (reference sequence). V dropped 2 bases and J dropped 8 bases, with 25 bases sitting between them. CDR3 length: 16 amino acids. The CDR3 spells CAWSSSYVLGVCKQYF. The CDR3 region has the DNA TGTGCCTGGAGTTCAAGCTATGTTTTGGGCGTCTGTAAGCAGTACTTC. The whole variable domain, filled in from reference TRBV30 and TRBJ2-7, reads SQTIHQWPATLVQPVGSPLSLECTVEGTSNPNLYWYRQAAGRGLQLLFYSVGIGQISSEVPQNLSASRPQDRQFILSSKKLLLSDSGFYLCAWSSSYVLGVCKQYFGPGTRLTVT.

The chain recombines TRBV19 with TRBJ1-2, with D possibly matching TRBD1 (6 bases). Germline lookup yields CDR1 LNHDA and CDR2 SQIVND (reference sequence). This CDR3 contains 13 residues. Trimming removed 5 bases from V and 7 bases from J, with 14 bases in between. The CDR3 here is CASSPSGESGYTF. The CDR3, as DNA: TGTGCCAGTAGTCCATCAGGGGAGTCTGGCTACACCTTC.

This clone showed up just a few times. The CDR3 sequence is CASGLVPRWAGGPNTGELFF. The CDR3 nucleotides are TGTGCTAGTGGTTTGGTCCCTAGGTGGGCGGGGGGTCCAAACACCGGGGAGCTGTTTTTT. The chain joins TRBV12-5 to TRBJ2-2, with 8 positions matching TRBD2. Germline CDR1 LGHNT, CDR2 FRNRAP. This CDR3 contains 20 residues. After removal of 0 bases from V and 2 bases from J, the junction contained 14 bases not matched to a gene.